Each of the 20 T cell receptor beta chains below was sequenced from the same sample in a study of response to subunit inactivated influenza vaccine. TCRdb reprocessed the RT-PCR reads via MiXCR and lists one record per CDR3 protein. The sample holds over 800,000 distinct CDR3 sequences, roughly 20% seen once. The sequenced sample was PBMCs from blood, obtained less than 6 days after vaccination. These TCRs come from a man between 45 and 60 years old who received an inactivated influenza vaccine.

The chain has TRBV2 and TRBJ2-1; 7 bases align to TRBD2. CDR1 is SNHLY and CDR2 is FYNNEI in the germline V gene. The CDR3 contains 14 residues. Trimming removed 3 bases from V and 6 bases from J; junction bases left unmatched: 5. CDR3 coding DNA: TGTGCCAGCAGTGATTGGGGGGGGGTCAATGAGCAGTTCTTC. This gives the protein CASSDWGGVNEQFF.

The chain links TRBV27 to TRBJ2-1, with TRBD2 identical over 9 bases. Germline V lookup: CDR1 MNHEY, CDR2 SMNVEV (reference sequence). The J segment lost 4 bases and the V segment lost 5 bases, leaving 6 bases of the junction unmatched. This CDR3 spans 15 amino acids. DNA for the CDR3: TGTGCCAGCAGTCCTCTAGCGGGGAAATACAATGAGCAGTTCTTC. This translates into CASSPLAGKYNEQFF.

The rearrangement uses TRBV2 and TRBJ1-1, with unresolved D. CDR1 and CDR2 (germline): SNHLY, FYNNEI. V lost 8 bases, J lost 6 bases, and 7 bases lay in between. This CDR3 has 10 amino acids. In DNA, the CDR3 is TGTGCCAGCTCTCCGTCTGAAGCTTTCTTT. This encodes CASSPSEAFF.

This clonotype has a count of ten or more. The chain carries TRBV20-1 and TRBJ2-1; 9 nucleotides line up with TRBD2. Germline V CDR1 and CDR2: DFQATT, SNEGSKA (reference sequence). CDR3 length: 13 residues. DNA of the CDR3: TGCAGCCCCCGGACTAGCGACTACAATGAGCAGTTCTTC. Its translation: CSPRTSDYNEQFF.

The V gene is TRBV3-1, the J gene TRBJ1-2; D perhaps matches TRBD1 (5 bases). The germline V and J ends were trimmed by 3 bases and 4 bases, with 12 bases remaining between them. Germline V lookup: CDR1 LGHDT, CDR2 YNNKEL (reference sequence). CDR3 size: 14 residues. This CDR3 reads CASSHHRRSYGYTF. The CDR3 DNA follows: TGTGCCAGCAGCCACCACAGGAGGAGCTATGGCTACACCTTC.

The J gene is TRBJ1-1, the V gene TRBV5-1; no firm D call. V was shortened by 0 bases and J by 4 bases, with 13 bases between the two germline ends. Germline V gene data show CDR1 as SGHRS and CDR2 as YFSETQ. The CDR3 runs to 15 residues. CDR3 sequence: CASSLVRSMGTEAFF. The CDR3 nucleotides are TGCGCCAGCAGCTTGGTACGGAGTATGGGCACTGAAGCTTTCTTT.

This clonotype showed up just a few times. The V call is TRBV4-3, the J call TRBJ2-7, with D perhaps assigned TRBD1 or TRBD2 (5 bases each). Trimming shortened V by 4 bases and J by 6 bases, and 22 bases separated the two germline ends. The CDR3 has 16 amino acids. CDR1 LGHNA and CDR2 YSLEER come from the germline V gene. The CDR3 reads CASSPHGAGKNAEQYF. CDR3 DNA sequence: TGCGCCAGCAGCCCCCACGGGGCAGGGAAGAACGCCGAGCAGTACTTC.

The rearrangement joins TRBV20-1 to TRBJ2-7; D is unclear. V was shortened by 4 bases and J by 5 bases, with 9 bases between the two germline ends. The CDR3 is made up of 11 amino acids. The germline V gene encodes CDR1 DFQATT and CDR2 SNEGSKA (reference sequence). In nucleotides, the CDR3 is TGCAGTGCTAATAGGCGGAACGAGCAGTACTTC. Protein product: CSANRRNEQYF.

This clonotype was seen more than once but under ten times. The J gene is TRBJ2-5, the V gene TRBV5-8, with 10 positions matching TRBD2. Germline V lookup: CDR1 SGHTS, CDR2 YDEGEE. V lost 4 bases to trimming and J lost 3 bases; unmatched junction nucleotides: 6. The CDR3 covers 15 residues. CDR3 nucleotides: TGTGCCAGCAGCGCCCCGGGACTAGCGAAAGAGACCCAGTACTTC. Translating gives CASSAPGLAKETQYF.

This clonotype was counted between two and nine times. The chain employs TRBV3-1 and TRBJ2-1; tentatively, D is TRBD2 (6 bases). The germline gives CDR1 LGHDT, CDR2 YNNKEL (reference sequence). Trimming cost V 4 bases and J 9 bases, with 22 bases left between them. CDR3 length: 16 amino acids. The chain's CDR3 is CASSLEGPTIRGEQFF. For the CDR3, the DNA is TGTGCCAGCAGCCTGGAGGGACCGACCATCCGGGGTGAGCAGTTCTTC.

The chain combines TRBV28 with TRBJ2-3, with TRBD1 matching 8 bases. Germline V gives CDR1 MDHEN, CDR2 SYDVKM. CDR3 length: 14 amino acids. V shed 6 bases, J shed 8 bases, and the junction held 10 bases outside the gene matches. CDR3 sequence: CASSWDRLRVTQYF. In nucleotides, the CDR3 is TGTGCCAGCAGCTGGGACAGGCTTCGGGTTACGCAGTATTTT.

There are many counts of this clonotype. This chain connects TRBV28 to TRBJ2-6; maybe TRBD2 (5 bases). The CDR3 contains 18 residues. Trimming removed 6 bases at V and 1 base at J, with 19 bases between. Germline V gene sequence: CDR1 MDHEN, CDR2 SYDVKM. The chain's CDR3 is CASSSSGVRRSGANVLTF. Here the CDR3 DNA reads TGTGCCAGCAGCTCCTCCGGGGTCCGGCGGTCTGGGGCCAACGTCCTGACTTTC. Combining the CDR3 with reference TRBV28 and TRBJ2-6 gives the whole variable domain DVKVTQSSRYLVKRTGEKVFLECVQDMDHENMFWYRQDPGLGLRLIYFSYDVKMKEKGDIPEGYSVSREKKERFSLILESASTNQTSMYLCASSSSGVRRSGANVLTFGAGSRLTVL.

The sample holds a few counts of this clonotype. V usage is TRBV20-1 and J usage is TRBJ2-5; TRBD1 matches at 7 bases. Germline assignment: CDR1 DFQATT and CDR2 SNEGSKA (reference sequence). CDR3 length: 14 residues. V shed 6 bases and J 2 bases; nucleotides not matched to a gene: 9. Here the CDR3 reads CSAIATGIQETQYF. The CDR3 DNA is TGCAGTGCCATAGCGACAGGGATTCAAGAGACCCAGTACTTC.

The chain links TRBV10-3 to TRBJ1-2; D not resolved. This CDR3 has 18 amino acids. From germline, CDR1 is ENHRY and CDR2 SYGVKD. V shed 3 bases and J shed 5 bases, with 25 bases lying between them. This CDR3 is CAISDTTQWEREGYGYTF. CDR3 nucleotide sequence: TGTGCCATCAGTGATACGACCCAATGGGAACGGGAGGGATATGGCTACACCTTC.

J is TRBJ2-1 and V is TRBV12-3 or TRBV12-4; weak D call: TRBD2 (6 bases). The CDR3 spans 12 residues. The V end lost 7 bases, the J end lost 8 bases, and 12 bases lay between the germline ends. The DNA of the CDR3 is TGTGCCAGCAATGACGGGGGTCATGAGCAGTTCTTC. Protein sequence: CASNDGGHEQFF.

In this sample, this clonotype turned up a few times. The chain carries TRBV20-1 and TRBJ2-5, with 8 nucleotides matching TRBD2. Germline CDR1 reads DFQATT; CDR2 reads SNEGSKA (reference sequence). V dropped 0 bases and J dropped 5; count of bases not matched to a gene: 17. This CDR3 comprises 18 residues. The CDR3 here is CSARDQLWASGLWETQYF. The CDR3 coding sequence is TGCAGTGCTAGAGATCAATTGTGGGCTAGCGGGTTGTGGGAGACCCAGTACTTC.

J is TRBJ2-7 and V is TRBV29-1; D is possibly TRBD1 (5 bases). The ends were cut back, 1 base at V and 1 base at J, with 8 bases in the middle. CDR1 and CDR2 from the germline V gene are SQVTM and ANQGSEA. The CDR3 is made up of 13 amino acids. CDR3 amino acids: CSVEVAGSYEQYF. The CDR3 coding sequence is TGCAGCGTTGAAGTCGCAGGGTCCTACGAGCAGTACTTC.

This clonotype has a handful of counts. This chain connects TRBV7-9 to TRBJ1-2; 8 nucleotides match TRBD1. The CDR3 is made up of 13 amino acids. The germline V gene encodes CDR1 SEHNR and CDR2 FQNEAQ (reference sequence). V lost 8 bases and J lost 10; bases outside the gene matches: 12. CDR3 amino acids: CASRVQGAADYTF. In DNA, the CDR3 is TGTGCCAGCCGGGTGCAGGGGGCGGCCGACTACACCTTC.

This clonotype was recorded only once. V and J are TRBV28 and TRBJ1-5, with 8 bases lining up with TRBD1. V dropped 11 bases and J dropped 2; count of bases not matched to a gene: 8. This CDR3 is 14 amino acids long. Germline CDR1 and CDR2: MDHEN and SYDVKM. CDR3 sequence reads: CAAKWGQGNQPQHF. The CDR3 DNA follows: TGTGCCGCAAAATGGGGACAGGGCAATCAGCCCCAGCATTTT.

The chain has TRBV12-3 or TRBV12-4 and TRBJ2-1; D perhaps matches TRBD1 (6 bases). Trimming removed 2 bases from V and 5 bases from J, with 10 bases in between. This CDR3 spans 14 amino acids. CDR3 bases: TGTGCCAGCAGTTTACCAGGGGTAGACAATGAGCAGTTCTTC. Translated, it gives CASSLPGVDNEQFF.